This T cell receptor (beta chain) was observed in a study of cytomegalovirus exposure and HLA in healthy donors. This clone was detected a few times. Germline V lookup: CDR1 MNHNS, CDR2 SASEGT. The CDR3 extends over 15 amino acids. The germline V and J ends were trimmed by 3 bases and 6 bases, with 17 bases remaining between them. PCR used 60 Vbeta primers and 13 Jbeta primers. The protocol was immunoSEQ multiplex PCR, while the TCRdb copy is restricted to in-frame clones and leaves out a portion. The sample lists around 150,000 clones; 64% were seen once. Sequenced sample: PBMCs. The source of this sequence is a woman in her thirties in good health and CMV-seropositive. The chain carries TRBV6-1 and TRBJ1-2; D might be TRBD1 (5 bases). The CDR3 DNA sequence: TGTGCCAGCAGTGAGGGCCCGGGCAGGGTAAATGGCTACACCTTC. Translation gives CASSEGPGRVNGYTF.